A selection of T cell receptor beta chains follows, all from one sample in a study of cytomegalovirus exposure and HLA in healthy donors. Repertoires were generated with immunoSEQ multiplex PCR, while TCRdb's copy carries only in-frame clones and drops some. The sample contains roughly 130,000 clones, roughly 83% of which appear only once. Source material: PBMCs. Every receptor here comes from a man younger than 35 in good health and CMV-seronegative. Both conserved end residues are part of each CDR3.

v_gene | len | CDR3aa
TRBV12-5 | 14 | CASGYGGATYGYTF
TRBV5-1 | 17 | CASSLDRMSSYNSPLHF
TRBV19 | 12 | CASSGIYNEQFF
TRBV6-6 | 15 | CASSSSGERYNEQFF
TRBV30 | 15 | CAWSVSGSSYNEQFF
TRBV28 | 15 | CASKRPAGATGELFF
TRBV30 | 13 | CAWRRTENTEAFF
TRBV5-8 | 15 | CASSPGLAGVNEQFF
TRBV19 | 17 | CASSIGIRDRGGQPQHF
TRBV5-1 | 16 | CASSPPGLAGMYEQYF
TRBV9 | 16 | CASSPGGPSSTDTQYF
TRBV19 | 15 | CASSLAGATYNEQFF
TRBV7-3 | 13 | CASSPQGGTEAFF
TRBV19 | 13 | CASSMDSSYEQYF
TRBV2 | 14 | CASSVFTGLTEAFF
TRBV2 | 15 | CASSADRFGNQPQHF
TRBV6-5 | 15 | CASSSPPRGKTEAFF
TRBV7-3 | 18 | CASSLTSPLAGGGGKQFF
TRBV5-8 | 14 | CASSPTGGSEKLFF
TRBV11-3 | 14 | CASSLRQTTGELFF
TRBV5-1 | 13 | CASRDRAGNTQYF
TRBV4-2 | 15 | CASSLRDRDQETQYF
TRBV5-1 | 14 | CASSGGTVNTEAFF
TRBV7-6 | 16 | CASSLAGFLSHNEQFF
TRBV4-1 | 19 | CASSQDRRTSMKAKNIQYF
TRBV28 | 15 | CASSFNYRAPNEQYF
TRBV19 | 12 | CASGDRGSPLHF
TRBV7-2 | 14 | CASSPGQGFEKLFF
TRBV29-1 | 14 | CSVNRAEIYNEQFF
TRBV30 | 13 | CAWSGGRYEKLFF
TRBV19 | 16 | CASSRLAPKATDTQYF
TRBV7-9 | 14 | CASSLGQGDETQYF
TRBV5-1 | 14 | CASSLTAGTYEQYF
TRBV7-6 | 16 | CASSHLGEESYNEQFF
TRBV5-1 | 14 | CASSRGQSYNEQFF
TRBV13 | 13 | CASTNRDLNEQYF
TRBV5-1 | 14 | CASSGTSALDTQYF
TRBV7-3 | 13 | CASSLTLLGELFF
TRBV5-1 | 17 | CASSLGGGSVLNTEAFF
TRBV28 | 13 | CAGSNQGAYGYTF
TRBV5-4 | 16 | CASSSRGGDWNYGYTF
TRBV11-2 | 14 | CASSFPDSLYEQYF
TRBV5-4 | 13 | CVGASGRSNEQFF
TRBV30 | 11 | CAWKWTRAYTF
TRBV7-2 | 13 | CASSLTREETQYF